The rows below give T cell receptor beta chains drawn from one sample of a study of blood T cell repertoires in COVID-19. Using immunoSEQ multiplex PCR, the repertoire was profiled, and TCRdb retains in-frame clones only, with some absent. The sample records approximately 170,000 clones, about four fifths being singletons. The sequencing input was peripheral blood. The receptors stem from a woman aged 80 or over with acute or convalescent COVID-19. Both conserved end residues are part of each CDR3. The D gene is left open where the match is weak. The listing skips clone size in some rows; elsewhere it reads once, few, many or a size class.

CDR3aa: CASSTPTGGAEKLFF
CDR3nt: TGTGCCAGCAGCACCCCGACAGGGGGTGCTGAAAAACTGTTTTTT
v_gene: TRBV9
j_gene: TRBJ1-4
abundance: NA
d_gene: TRBD1

CDR3aa: CASTQGEGMGKNIQYF
CDR3nt: TGTGCCTCCACCCAAGGGGAGGGCATGGGCAAAAACATTCAGTACTTC
v_gene: TRBV30
j_gene: TRBJ2-4
abundance: NA
d_gene: TRBD2

CDR3aa: CASSIGTGKNEKLFF
CDR3nt: TGTGCCAGTAGTATCGGGACAGGGAAGAATGAAAAACTGTTTTTT
v_gene: TRBV19
j_gene: TRBJ1-4
abundance: NA
d_gene: TRBD1

CDR3aa: CASSLNGYEQYF
CDR3nt: TGTGCCAGCAGCCTAAACGGCTACGAGCAGTACTTC
v_gene: TRBV2
j_gene: TRBJ2-7
abundance: NA
d_gene: NA

CDR3aa: CASSPPTGRNTQYF
CDR3nt: TGCGCCAGCAGTCCTCCGACAGGGCGTAATACGCAGTATTTT
v_gene: TRBV5-1
j_gene: TRBJ2-3
abundance: NA
d_gene: TRBD1

CDR3aa: CASSLVTTEQFF
CDR3nt: TGTGCCAGCAGCTTGGTGACTACTGAGCAGTTCTTC
v_gene: TRBV5-4
j_gene: TRBJ2-1
abundance: NA
d_gene: NA

CDR3aa: CAWSDTDTYEQYF
CDR3nt: TGTGCCTGGAGTGATACAGACACCTACGAGCAGTACTTC
v_gene: TRBV30
j_gene: TRBJ2-7
abundance: NA
d_gene: NA

CDR3aa: CASRPWTGGDTEAFF
CDR3nt: TGTGCCTCCAGACCATGGACAGGGGGGGACACTGAAGCTTTCTTT
v_gene: TRBV30
j_gene: TRBJ1-1
abundance: NA
d_gene: TRBD1

CDR3aa: CASSPTADYGYTF
CDR3nt: TGTGCCAGCTCACCAACAGCAGACTATGGCTACACCTTC
v_gene: TRBV18
j_gene: TRBJ1-2
abundance: few
d_gene: NA

CDR3aa: CASTEDVTGLTLHF
CDR3nt: TGTGCCAGCACAGAAGATGTCACGGGGTTAACCCTCCACTTT
v_gene: TRBV28
j_gene: TRBJ1-6
abundance: NA
d_gene: NA

CDR3aa: CASSVGPGRGTDTQYF
CDR3nt: TGTGCCAGCAGCGTGGGTCCGGGGAGGGGCACAGATACGCAGTATTTT
v_gene: TRBV11-3
j_gene: TRBJ2-3
abundance: NA
d_gene: TRBD2

CDR3aa: CASSHRDRALIYEQYF
CDR3nt: TGTGCCAGCAGCCACCGGGACAGGGCATTGATCTACGAGCAGTACTTC
v_gene: TRBV7-9
j_gene: TRBJ2-7
abundance: NA
d_gene: TRBD1

CDR3aa: CSVQTPPSAGSTDTQYF
CDR3nt: TGCAGCGTTCAAACCCCACCCTCAGCGGGAAGCACAGATACGCAGTATTTT
v_gene: TRBV29-1
j_gene: TRBJ2-3
abundance: few
d_gene: TRBD2

CDR3aa: CASSRHDRGIGTEAFF
CDR3nt: TGTGCCAGCAGTCGACACGACAGGGGGATAGGGACTGAAGCTTTCTTT
v_gene: TRBV14
j_gene: TRBJ1-1
abundance: NA
d_gene: TRBD1

CDR3aa: CASGLASTGNTGELFF
CDR3nt: TGTGCTAGTGGTTTGGCCTCGACAGGGAACACCGGGGAGCTGTTTTTT
v_gene: TRBV12-5
j_gene: TRBJ2-2
abundance: NA
d_gene: NA

CDR3aa: CSANSGYEQFF
CDR3nt: TGCAGTGCTAATAGCGGGTATGAGCAGTTCTTC
v_gene: TRBV20-1
j_gene: TRBJ2-1
abundance: NA
d_gene: TRBD2

CDR3aa: CASSRLGQRNYGYTF
CDR3nt: TGTGCCAGCAGTAGACTGGGACAGAGAAACTATGGCTACACCTTC
v_gene: TRBV2
j_gene: TRBJ1-2
abundance: NA
d_gene: TRBD1

CDR3aa: CSVVTGSEAFF
CDR3nt: TGCAGCGTCGTGACAGGGTCTGAAGCTTTCTTT
v_gene: TRBV29-1
j_gene: TRBJ1-1
abundance: NA
d_gene: TRBD1

CDR3aa: CASSLEQGGFGYEQFF
CDR3nt: TGCGCCAGCAGCTTGGAACAGGGGGGATTCGGCTATGAGCAGTTCTTC
v_gene: TRBV5-1
j_gene: TRBJ2-1
abundance: once
d_gene: TRBD1

CDR3aa: CASTWGRPGANTEAFF
CDR3nt: TGTGCCAGCACTTGGGGCAGGCCGGGCGCGAACACTGAAGCTTTCTTT
v_gene: TRBV11-1
j_gene: TRBJ1-1
abundance: NA
d_gene: NA

CDR3aa: CASSPPGGYLGYTF
CDR3nt: TGTGCCAGCAGTCCACCAGGAGGGTATCTTGGCTACACCTTC
v_gene: TRBV28
j_gene: TRBJ1-2
abundance: NA
d_gene: NA

CDR3aa: CASRVTGATMNTEAFF
CDR3nt: TGTGCCAGCAGGGTGACAGGGGCGACCATGAACACTGAAGCTTTCTTT
v_gene: TRBV5-6
j_gene: TRBJ1-1
abundance: NA
d_gene: TRBD1

CDR3aa: CASSVESGGFGNTIYF
CDR3nt: TGTGCCAGCAGCGTAGAGTCGGGGGGATTTGGAAACACCATATATTTT
v_gene: TRBV9
j_gene: TRBJ1-3
abundance: NA
d_gene: NA

CDR3aa: CASGLEPDQPQHF
CDR3nt: TGTGCTAGTGGTTTGGAACCAGATCAGCCCCAGCATTTT
v_gene: TRBV12-5
j_gene: TRBJ1-5
abundance: NA
d_gene: NA

CDR3aa: CASSLDVGLYEQYF
CDR3nt: TGTGCCAGCAGCTTAGATGTGGGGCTATACGAGCAGTACTTC
v_gene: TRBV11-2
j_gene: TRBJ2-7
abundance: NA
d_gene: NA

CDR3aa: CASSRRDRGTEAFF
CDR3nt: TGTGCCAGCAGCCGGCGGGACAGGGGCACTGAAGCTTTCTTT
v_gene: TRBV3-1/TRBV3-2
j_gene: TRBJ1-1
abundance: NA
d_gene: TRBD1

CDR3aa: CASSLVGQGEKLFF
CDR3nt: TGTGCCAGCAGCTTGGTGGGACAGGGGGAAAAACTGTTTTTT
v_gene: TRBV5-4
j_gene: TRBJ1-4
abundance: NA
d_gene: TRBD1

CDR3aa: CASTANTGEEKLFF
CDR3nt: TGTGCCAGCACTGCCAACACAGGGGAGGAAAAACTGTTTTTT
v_gene: TRBV19
j_gene: TRBJ1-4
abundance: NA
d_gene: TRBD1

CDR3aa: CASSSSAGYGSKLFF
CDR3nt: TGTGCCAGTAGTAGTTCTGCCGGGTACGGAAGTAAACTGTTTTTT
v_gene: TRBV19
j_gene: TRBJ1-4
abundance: NA
d_gene: NA

CDR3aa: CASSRRGRNSPLHF
CDR3nt: TGTGCCAGCAGCCGAAGGGGTCGGAATTCACCCCTCCACTTT
v_gene: TRBV14
j_gene: TRBJ1-6
abundance: many
d_gene: NA